This TCR beta chain was identified during a study of blood T cell repertoires in COVID-19. Study-wide background: Sites in the United States, Italy and Spain provided acute and convalescent COVID-19 samples. PBMCs, B-cell-depleted T cells, or T cells provided the cDNA or gDNA that made up the material.

Authors' processing steps: By means of reference gene primer amplification, nucleated cell counts were estimated. Assay: immunoSEQ multiplex PCR; the TCRdb copy retains only in-frame clones and omits some. Clone size and V and J calls were adopted from that table, with D and trimming inferred from the DNA. The data hold around 140,000 clones, with nearly 85% observed a single time. This clone has only one observation. Germline V gene data show CDR1 as SGHNT and CDR2 as YYREEE (reference sequence). CDR3 length: 15 amino acids. Trimming removed 0 bases from V and 6 bases from J; junction bases left unmatched: 4.

The V call is TRBV5-4, the J call TRBJ1-4, with 8 nucleotides matching TRBD1. The sequencing input was peripheral blood. This receptor was identified in a human donor in a cohort sampled during active COVID-19. CDR3 amino acids: CASSLDQGADEKLFF. CDR3 in DNA: TGTGCCAGCAGCTTGGATCAGGGGGCGGATGAAAAACTGTTTTTT.